The clone carrying this TCR beta chain was seen more than once but under ten times. Its target is not known. This record belongs to a study of cytomegalovirus exposure and HLA in healthy donors. Study outcomes and limitations: Across donors, sequencing depth was assumed by presence/absence analyses to be roughly uniform. Some TCR beta chains (about 170 of them) were listed as cytomegalovirus-associated. Productive rates of about 87% or about 30% were seen for most TCR beta V segments in an earlier analysis. As a later analysis revealed, most CMV-associated TCR beta chains appeared HLA-restricted.

Vbeta (60) and Jbeta (13) primers were used in the PCR. Produced via immunoSEQ multiplex PCR; TCRdb's table is partial and in-frame only. Of approximately 240,000 clones listed, more than 75% are singletons. This CDR3 is 13 amino acids long. The V segment lost 3 bases and the J segment 5 bases; nucleotides outside the gene matches: 3. Germline lookup yields CDR1 GTSNPN and CDR2 SVGIG (reference sequence). The clonotype comes from a woman aged 35 to 49 in good health and CMV-seropositive. V usage is TRBV30 and J usage is TRBJ2-5; TRBD1 matches at 10 bases. Sequenced: PBMCs. The CDR3 DNA sequence: TGTGCCTGGAGAGACAGGGGGCGCGAGACCCAGTACTTC. This codes for CAWRDRGRETQYF. The whole variable domain, filled in from reference TRBV30 and TRBJ2-5, reads SQTIHQWPATLVQPVGSPLSLECTVEGTSNPNLYWYRQAAGRGLQLLFYSVGIGQISSEVPQNLSASRPQDRQFILSSKKLLLSDSGFYLCAWRDRGRETQYFGPGTRLLVL.